A selection of T cell receptor beta chains follows, all from one sample in a study of cytomegalovirus exposure and HLA in healthy donors. Sequenced by immunoSEQ multiplex PCR; TCRdb stores in-frame clones only, minus some. The listing records 100,000 to 150,000 clones. The sample taken for sequencing was PBMCs. These TCRs come from a woman aged 40 to 50 in good health and CMV-seropositive. The CDR3 runs from the conserved cysteine through the conserved F or W. The D gene is left open where the match is weak.

V,J,D,CDR3,DNA
TRBV28,TRBJ2-1,.,CASSHPIQQREQFF,TGTGCCAGCAGCCACCCAATACAACAGAGAGAGCAGTTCTTC
TRBV11-3,TRBJ2-3,.,CASSLGAGEGTDTQYF,TGTGCCAGCAGCTTGGGGGCGGGAGAGGGGACAGATACGCAGTATTTT
TRBV28,TRBJ2-2,.,CASRDYRLDTGELFF,TGTGCCAGCAGAGATTACCGCCTAGACACCGGGGAGCTGTTTTTT
TRBV19,TRBJ2-2,TRBD2,CASRNLAVNTGELFF,TGTGCCAGTAGGAATCTAGCGGTTAACACCGGGGAGCTGTTTTTT
TRBV2,TRBJ2-5,.,CASSGQASSETQYF,TGTGCCAGCAGTGGACAGGCCTCGTCGGAGACCCAGTACTTC
TRBV6-5,TRBJ2-7,TRBD1,CASSYGQGTYEQYF,TGTGCCAGCAGTTATGGACAGGGTACCTACGAGCAGTACTTC
TRBV27,TRBJ2-7,TRBD1,CASSLLGTVQYF,TGTGCCAGCAGTTTACTGGGGACAGTCCAGTACTTC
TRBV7-3,TRBJ2-7,.,CASSLTPGFGYEQYF,TGTGCCAGCAGTTTAACGCCCGGGTTCGGCTACGAGCAGTACTTC
TRBV7-8,TRBJ1-1,.,CASSSWREGDTEAFF,TGTGCCAGCAGCTCCTGGAGGGAGGGGGACACTGAAGCTTTCTTT
TRBV28,TRBJ2-2,.,CASSSDRRTGGELFF,TGTGCCAGCAGTTCCGACAGGAGGACTGGGGGGGAGCTGTTTTTT
TRBV5-6,TRBJ2-7,.,CASSVPGAYEQYF,TGTGCCAGCAGCGTACCGGGAGCCTACGAGCAGTACTTC
TRBV7-8,TRBJ1-5,.,CASSSERDQPQHF,TGTGCCAGCAGCTCTGAGCGGGATCAGCCCCAGCATTTT
TRBV27,TRBJ1-1,.,CASSLRGSGTEAFF,TGTGCCAGCAGTTTAAGGGGGTCGGGAACTGAAGCTTTCTTT
TRBV5-5,TRBJ2-1,TRBD2,CASSLVSIWEGSYNEQFF,TGTGCCAGCAGCTTGGTATCGATTTGGGAGGGCTCCTACAATGAGCAGTTCTTC
TRBV7-9,TRBJ1-1,.,CASSFLVEAFF,TGTGCCAGCAGCTTTTTAGTTGAAGCTTTCTTT
TRBV5-5,TRBJ2-5,.,CASSLYRGPQYF,TGTGCCAGCAGCTTGTATAGGGGCCCCCAGTACTTC
TRBV27,TRBJ1-4,TRBD1,CASTAGTAPTNEKLFF,TGTGCCAGCACCGCTGGGACAGCCCCAACTAATGAAAAACTGTTTTTT
TRBV7-2,TRBJ2-3,TRBD2,CASSLLAGVGTDTQYF,TGTGCCAGCAGCTTACTAGCGGGAGTTGGCACAGATACGCAGTATTTT
TRBV9,TRBJ2-1,.,CASSVGIGGLSSEQFF,TGTGCCAGCAGCGTGGGGATAGGGGGACTATCCAGTGAGCAGTTCTTC
TRBV10-3,TRBJ2-3,TRBD2,CAISQGAGGADTQYF,TGTGCCATCAGCCAGGGAGCGGGAGGAGCAGATACGCAGTATTTT
TRBV5-1,TRBJ1-4,TRBD1,CASSSKGQGATNEKLFF,TGCGCCAGCAGCTCGAAAGGACAGGGGGCAACTAATGAAAAACTGTTTTTT
TRBV6-1,TRBJ2-5,.,CASSDFSETQYF,TGTGCCAGCAGTGACTTCTCGGAGACCCAGTACTTC
TRBV10-3,TRBJ1-4,TRBD1,CAISESRTGISTNEKLFF,TGTGCCATCAGTGAGTCGAGGACAGGAATCTCGACTAATGAAAAACTGTTTTTT
TRBV2,TRBJ2-2,TRBD2,CASRIISGRNGGELFF,TGTGCCAGCAGGATTATTAGCGGGAGAAATGGCGGGGAGCTGTTTTTT
TRBV5-1,TRBJ1-4,TRBD1,CASSTFWTGGNEKLFF,TGCGCCAGCAGCACATTTTGGACAGGGGGAAATGAAAAACTGTTTTTT
TRBV27,TRBJ2-7,TRBD1,CASSGGDRGNEQYF,TGTGCCAGCAGTGGGGGGGACAGGGGGAACGAGCAGTACTTC
TRBV1,TRBJ2-3,.,CTSSQDTGEDTQYF,TGCACCAGCAGCCAAGATACTGGAGAAGATACGCAGTATTTT
TRBV10-1,TRBJ2-2,TRBD2,CASSASGTGELFF,TGCGCCAGCAGCGCTAGCGGGACCGGGGAGCTGTTTTTT
TRBV7-2,TRBJ2-7,TRBD2,CASSGQTLAGGSEQYF,TGTGCCAGCAGCGGCCAGACCCTAGCGGGAGGTAGTGAGCAGTACTTC
TRBV28,TRBJ1-5,TRBD1,CASSGDQTGDSNQPQHF,TGTGCCAGCAGTGGGGACCAGACAGGGGATAGCAATCAGCCCCAGCATTTT
TRBV10-3,TRBJ1-2,.,CAISELTESYGYTF,TGTGCCATCAGTGAGTTAACAGAGAGCTATGGCTACACCTTC
TRBV6-1,TRBJ1-1,.,CASSNRGTEAFF,TGTGCCAGCAGCAACAGAGGGACTGAAGCTTTCTTT
TRBV5-6,TRBJ1-5,.,CASSWWGRVNQPQHF,TGTGCCAGCAGCTGGTGGGGCAGGGTCAATCAGCCCCAGCATTTT
TRBV11-2,TRBJ1-3,.,CASSPLSAMTGNTIYF,TGTGCCAGCAGCCCCCTCAGCGCGATGACTGGAAACACCATATATTTT
TRBV9,TRBJ2-3,TRBD2,CASSGGAGGYTDTQYF,TGTGCCAGCAGCGGGGGAGCGGGAGGGTATACAGATACGCAGTATTTT
TRBV5-6,TRBJ2-1,.,CASSLSVNEQFF,TGTGCCAGCAGCTTGTCAGTCAATGAGCAGTTCTTC